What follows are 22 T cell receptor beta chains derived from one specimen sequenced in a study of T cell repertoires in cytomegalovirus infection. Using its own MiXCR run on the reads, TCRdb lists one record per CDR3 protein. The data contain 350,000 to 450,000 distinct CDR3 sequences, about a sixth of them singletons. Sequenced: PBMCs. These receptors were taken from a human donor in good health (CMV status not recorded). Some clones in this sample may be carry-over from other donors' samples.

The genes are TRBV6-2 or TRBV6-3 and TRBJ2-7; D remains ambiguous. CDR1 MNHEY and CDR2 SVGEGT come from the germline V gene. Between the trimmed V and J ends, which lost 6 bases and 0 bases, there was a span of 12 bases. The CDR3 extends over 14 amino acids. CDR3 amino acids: CASREVLYSYEQYF. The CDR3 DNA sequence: TGTGCCAGCAGGGAAGTCTTATACTCCTACGAGCAGTACTTC.

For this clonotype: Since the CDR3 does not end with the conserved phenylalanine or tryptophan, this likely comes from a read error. The CDR3 DNA reads as TGTGCCAGCAGTTTAGAGGTAGGCAGCGCTAATCAGCCCCAGCATTCT. Translated, it gives CASSLEVGSANQPQHS. V is TRBV12-3 or TRBV12-4 and J is TRBJ1-5; D unresolved. The CDR3 is 16 residues long. V dropped 1 base and J dropped 4 bases, with 14 bases sitting between them.

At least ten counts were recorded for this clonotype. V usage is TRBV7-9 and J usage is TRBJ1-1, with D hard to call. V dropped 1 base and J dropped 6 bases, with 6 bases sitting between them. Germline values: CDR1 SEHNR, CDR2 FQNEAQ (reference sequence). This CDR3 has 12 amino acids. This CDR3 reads CASSLGGPEAFF. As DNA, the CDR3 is TGTGCCAGCAGCTTAGGCGGCCCTGAAGCTTTCTTT.

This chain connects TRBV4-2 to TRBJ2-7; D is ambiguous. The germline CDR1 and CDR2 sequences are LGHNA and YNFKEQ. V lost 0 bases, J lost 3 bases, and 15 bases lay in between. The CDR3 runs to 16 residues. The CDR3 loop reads CASSQEVIGPVYEQYF. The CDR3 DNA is TGTGCCAGCAGCCAAGAAGTAATAGGCCCTGTCTACGAGCAGTACTTC.

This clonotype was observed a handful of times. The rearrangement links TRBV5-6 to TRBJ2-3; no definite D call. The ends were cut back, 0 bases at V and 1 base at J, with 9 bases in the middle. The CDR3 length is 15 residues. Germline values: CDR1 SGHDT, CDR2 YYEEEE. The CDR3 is CASSLARARTDTQYF. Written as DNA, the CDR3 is TGTGCCAGCAGCTTGGCAAGAGCTCGCACAGATACGCAGTATTTT.

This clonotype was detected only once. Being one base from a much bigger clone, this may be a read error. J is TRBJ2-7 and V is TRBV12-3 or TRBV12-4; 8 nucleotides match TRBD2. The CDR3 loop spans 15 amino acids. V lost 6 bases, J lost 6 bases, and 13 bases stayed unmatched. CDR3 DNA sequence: TGTGCCAGCAGCTCCCCGGGACTAGGGTCCGTCGAGCAGTACTTC. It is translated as CASSSPGLGSVEQYF.

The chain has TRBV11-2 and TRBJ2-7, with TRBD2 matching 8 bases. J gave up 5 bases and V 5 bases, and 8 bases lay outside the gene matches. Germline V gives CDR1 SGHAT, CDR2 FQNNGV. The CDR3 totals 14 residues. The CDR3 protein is CASSQGLAANEQYF. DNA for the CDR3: TGTGCCAGCAGCCAAGGACTAGCAGCGAACGAGCAGTACTTC.

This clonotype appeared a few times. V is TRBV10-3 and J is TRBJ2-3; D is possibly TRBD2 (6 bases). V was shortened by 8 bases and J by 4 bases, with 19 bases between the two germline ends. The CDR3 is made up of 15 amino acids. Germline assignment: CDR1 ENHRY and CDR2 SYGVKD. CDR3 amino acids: CAIGTSAGSADTQYF. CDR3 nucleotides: TGTGCCATCGGAACGTCGGCGGGATCCGCAGATACGCAGTATTTT.

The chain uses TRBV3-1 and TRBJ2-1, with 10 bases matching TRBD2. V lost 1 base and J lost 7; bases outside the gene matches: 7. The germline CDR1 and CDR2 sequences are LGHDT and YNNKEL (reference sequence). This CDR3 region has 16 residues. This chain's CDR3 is CASSQGPLAGLNEQFF. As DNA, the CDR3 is TGTGCCAGCAGCCAAGGACCACTAGCGGGACTAAATGAGCAGTTCTTC.

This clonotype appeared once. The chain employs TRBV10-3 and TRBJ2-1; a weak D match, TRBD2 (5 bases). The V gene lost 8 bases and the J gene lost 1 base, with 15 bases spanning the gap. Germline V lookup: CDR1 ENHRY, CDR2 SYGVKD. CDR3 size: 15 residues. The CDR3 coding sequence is TGTGCCATCCAAGGTAGCGAGGTTTCCTACAATGAGCAGTTCTTC. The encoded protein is CAIQGSEVSYNEQFF.

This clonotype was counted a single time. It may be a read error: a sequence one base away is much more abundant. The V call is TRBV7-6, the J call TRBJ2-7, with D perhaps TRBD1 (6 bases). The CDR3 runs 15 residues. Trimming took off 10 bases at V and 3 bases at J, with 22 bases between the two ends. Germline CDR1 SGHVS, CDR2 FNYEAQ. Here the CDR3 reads CANSSEEGVVYEQYF. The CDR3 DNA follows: TGTGCCAACAGTTCAGAAGAGGGGGTGGTCTACGAGCAGTACTTC.

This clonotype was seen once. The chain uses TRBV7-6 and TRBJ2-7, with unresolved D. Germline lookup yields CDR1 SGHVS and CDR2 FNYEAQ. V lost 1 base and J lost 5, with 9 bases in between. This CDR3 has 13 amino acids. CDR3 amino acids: CASSLGGTDEQYF. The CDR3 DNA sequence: TGTGCCAGCAGCTTAGGGGGAACAGACGAGCAGTACTTC.

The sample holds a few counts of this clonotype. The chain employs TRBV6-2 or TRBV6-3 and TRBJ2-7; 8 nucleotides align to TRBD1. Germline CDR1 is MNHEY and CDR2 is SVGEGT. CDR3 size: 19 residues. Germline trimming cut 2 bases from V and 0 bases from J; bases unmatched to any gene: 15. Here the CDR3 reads CASSYTLIFMGQASYEQYF. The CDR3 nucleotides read TGTGCCAGCAGTTACACCCTGATCTTTATGGGACAGGCCTCCTACGAGCAGTACTTC.

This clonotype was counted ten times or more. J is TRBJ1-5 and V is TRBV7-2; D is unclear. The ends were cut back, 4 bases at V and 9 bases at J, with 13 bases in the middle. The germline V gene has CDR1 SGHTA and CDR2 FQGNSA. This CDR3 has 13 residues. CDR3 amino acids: CASSSLDVGPQHF. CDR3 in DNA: TGTGCCAGCAGCTCCCTCGATGTGGGGCCCCAGCATTTT.

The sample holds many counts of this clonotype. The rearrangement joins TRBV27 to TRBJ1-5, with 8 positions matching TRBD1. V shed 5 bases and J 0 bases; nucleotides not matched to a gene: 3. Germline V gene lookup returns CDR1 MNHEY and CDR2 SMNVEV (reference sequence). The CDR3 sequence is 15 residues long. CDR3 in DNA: TGTGCCAGCAGTACCGGACAGGGTAGCAATCAGCCCCAGCATTTT. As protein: CASSTGQGSNQPQHF.

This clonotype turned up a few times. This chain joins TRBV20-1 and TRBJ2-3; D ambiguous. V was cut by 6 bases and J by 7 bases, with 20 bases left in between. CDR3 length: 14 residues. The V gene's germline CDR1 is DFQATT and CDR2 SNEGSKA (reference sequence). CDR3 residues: CSAPRTLVANTQYF. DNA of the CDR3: TGCAGTGCCCCCCGGACCTTGGTTGCTAATACGCAGTATTTT.

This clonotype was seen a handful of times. The CDR3 sequence: CSASDRVAWSYEQYF. The CDR3 coding sequence is TGCAGTGCTAGTGACAGGGTGGCTTGGTCCTACGAGCAGTACTTC. The genes are TRBV20-1 and TRBJ2-7; TRBD1 aligns across 7 bases. Trimming at V came to 3 bases and at J to 1 base, leaving 9 bases not matched to a gene. The CDR3 covers 15 residues. In germline, CDR1 is DFQATT, CDR2 SNEGSKA (reference sequence).

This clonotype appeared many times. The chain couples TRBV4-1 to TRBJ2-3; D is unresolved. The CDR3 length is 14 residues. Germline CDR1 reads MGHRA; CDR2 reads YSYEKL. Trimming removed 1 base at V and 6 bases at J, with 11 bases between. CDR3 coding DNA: TGCGCCAGCAGCCAAGCGGCCCTACGGGATACGCAGTATTTT. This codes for CASSQAALRDTQYF.

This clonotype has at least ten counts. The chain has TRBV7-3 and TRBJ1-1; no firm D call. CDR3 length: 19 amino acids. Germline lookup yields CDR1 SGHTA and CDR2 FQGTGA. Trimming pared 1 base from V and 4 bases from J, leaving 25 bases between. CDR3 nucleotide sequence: TGTGCCAGCAGCTTAATCGATCCTCGGACGGGCTTAAGTCGCACTGAAGCTTTCTTT. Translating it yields CASSLIDPRTGLSRTEAFF.

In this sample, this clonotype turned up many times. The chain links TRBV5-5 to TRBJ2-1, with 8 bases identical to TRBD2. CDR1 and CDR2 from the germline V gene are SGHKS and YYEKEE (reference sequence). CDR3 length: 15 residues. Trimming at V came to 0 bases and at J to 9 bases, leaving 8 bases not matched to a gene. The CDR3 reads CASSLVSTSVAEQFF. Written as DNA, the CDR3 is TGTGCCAGCAGCTTGGTATCGACTAGCGTTGCTGAGCAGTTCTTC. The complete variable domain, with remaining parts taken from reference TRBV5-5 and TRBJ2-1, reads DAGVTQSPTHLIKTRGQQVTLRCSPISGHKSVSWYQQVLGQGPQFIFQYYEKEERGRGNFPDRFSARQFPNYSSELNVNALLLGDSALYLCASSLVSTSVAEQFFGPGTRLTVL.

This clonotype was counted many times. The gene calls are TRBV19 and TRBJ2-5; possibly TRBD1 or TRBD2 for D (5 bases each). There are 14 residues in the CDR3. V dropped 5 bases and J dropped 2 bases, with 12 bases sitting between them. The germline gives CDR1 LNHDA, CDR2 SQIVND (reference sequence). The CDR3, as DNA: TGTGCCAGTAGTCCCGGGACCATTCAAGAGACCCAGTACTTC. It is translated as CASSPGTIQETQYF.

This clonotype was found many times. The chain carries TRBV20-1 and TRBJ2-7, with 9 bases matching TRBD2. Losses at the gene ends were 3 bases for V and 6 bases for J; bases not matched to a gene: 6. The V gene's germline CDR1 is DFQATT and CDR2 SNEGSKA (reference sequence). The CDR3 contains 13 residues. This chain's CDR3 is CSARTSGATEQYF. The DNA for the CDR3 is TGCAGTGCTAGGACTAGCGGCGCTACCGAGCAGTACTTC.